The table lists the clone carrying this T cell receptor beta chain with a few counts. This record belongs to a study of blood T cell repertoires in COVID-19. This CDR3 spans 14 amino acids. Profiling relied on immunoSEQ multiplex PCR, and the TCRdb table lists in-frame clones only, not all of them. The repertoire has about 360,000 clones, around nine tenths of them found once; the top ten carry 3%. Input material: peripheral blood. The V gene is TRBV21-1, the J gene TRBJ1-5; the table's TRBD1 call for D was not verified on the DNA. TRBV21-1 is annotated as a pseudogene. The TCR originated in a human donor in a cohort sampled during active COVID-19. CDR3 protein: CASNGGGAAQPQHF. In DNA, the CDR3 is TGTGCCAGCAATGGAGGGGGCGCCGCTCAGCCCCAGCATTTT.